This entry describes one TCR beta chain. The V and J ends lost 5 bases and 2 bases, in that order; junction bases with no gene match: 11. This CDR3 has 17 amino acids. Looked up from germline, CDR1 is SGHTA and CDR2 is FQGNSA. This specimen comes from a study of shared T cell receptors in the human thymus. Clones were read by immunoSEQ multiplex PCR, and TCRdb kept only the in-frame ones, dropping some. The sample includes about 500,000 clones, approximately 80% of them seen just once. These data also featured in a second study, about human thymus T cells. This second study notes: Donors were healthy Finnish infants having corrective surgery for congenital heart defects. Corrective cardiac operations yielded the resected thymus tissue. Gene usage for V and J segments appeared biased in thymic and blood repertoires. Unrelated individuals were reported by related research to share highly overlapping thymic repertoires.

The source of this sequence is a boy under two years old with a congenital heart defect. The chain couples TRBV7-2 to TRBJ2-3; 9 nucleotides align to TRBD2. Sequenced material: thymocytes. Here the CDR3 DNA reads TGTGCCAGCAGCCAAGGGGCCCAGCGGGAGGACACAGATACGCAGTATTTT. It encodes CASSQGAQREDTDTQYF.